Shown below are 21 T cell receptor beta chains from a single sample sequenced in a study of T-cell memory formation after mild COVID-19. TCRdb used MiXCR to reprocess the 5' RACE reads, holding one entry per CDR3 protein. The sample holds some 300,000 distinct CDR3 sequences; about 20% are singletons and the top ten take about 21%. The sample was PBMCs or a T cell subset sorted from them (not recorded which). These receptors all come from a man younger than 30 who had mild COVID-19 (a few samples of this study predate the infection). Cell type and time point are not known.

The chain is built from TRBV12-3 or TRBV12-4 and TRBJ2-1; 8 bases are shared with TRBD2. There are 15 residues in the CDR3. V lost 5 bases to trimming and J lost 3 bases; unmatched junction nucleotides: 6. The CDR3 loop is CASSASGGYYNEQFF. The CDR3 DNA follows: TGTGCCAGCAGTGCCAGCGGGGGCTACTACAATGAGCAGTTCTTC.

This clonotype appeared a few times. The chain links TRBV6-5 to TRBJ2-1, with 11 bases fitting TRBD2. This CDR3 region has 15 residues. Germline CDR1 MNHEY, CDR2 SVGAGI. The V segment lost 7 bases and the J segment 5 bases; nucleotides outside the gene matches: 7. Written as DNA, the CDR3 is TGTGCCAGCAAGATTCTAGCGGGGGGAAACAATGAGCAGTTCTTC. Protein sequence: CASKILAGGNNEQFF.

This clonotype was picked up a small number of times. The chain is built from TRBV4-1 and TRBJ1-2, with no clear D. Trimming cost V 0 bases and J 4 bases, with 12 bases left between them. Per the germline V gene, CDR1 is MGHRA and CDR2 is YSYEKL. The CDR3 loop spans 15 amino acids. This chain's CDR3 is CASSQEGSLGYGYTF. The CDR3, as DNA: TGCGCCAGCAGCCAAGAGGGAAGTCTGGGCTATGGCTACACCTTC.

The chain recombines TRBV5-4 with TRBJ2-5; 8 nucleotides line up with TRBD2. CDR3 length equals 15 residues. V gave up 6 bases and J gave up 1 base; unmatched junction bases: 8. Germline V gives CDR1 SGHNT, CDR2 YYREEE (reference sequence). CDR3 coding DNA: TGTGCCAGCACCCCAGGAGCGGGAGTCCAAGAGACCCAGTACTTC. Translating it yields CASTPGAGVQETQYF.

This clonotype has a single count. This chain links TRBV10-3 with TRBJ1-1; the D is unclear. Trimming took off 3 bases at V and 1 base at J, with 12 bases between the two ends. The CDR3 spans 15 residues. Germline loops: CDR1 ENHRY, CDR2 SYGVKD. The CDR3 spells CAISDPSRRNTEAFF. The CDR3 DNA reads TGTGCCATCAGTGACCCCAGTCGGAGGAACACTGAAGCTTTCTTT.

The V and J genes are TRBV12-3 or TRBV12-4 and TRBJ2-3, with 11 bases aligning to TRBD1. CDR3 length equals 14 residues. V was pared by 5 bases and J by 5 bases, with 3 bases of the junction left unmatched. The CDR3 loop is CASSRDRGLDTQYF. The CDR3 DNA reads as TGTGCCAGCAGTCGGGACAGGGGGTTAGATACGCAGTATTTT.

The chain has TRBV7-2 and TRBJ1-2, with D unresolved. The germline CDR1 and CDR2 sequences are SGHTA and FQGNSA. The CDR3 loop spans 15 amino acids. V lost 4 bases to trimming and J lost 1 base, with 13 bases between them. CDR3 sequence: CASSSLGGYNYGYTF. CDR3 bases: TGTGCCAGCAGCTCTCTAGGAGGGTATAACTATGGCTACACCTTC.

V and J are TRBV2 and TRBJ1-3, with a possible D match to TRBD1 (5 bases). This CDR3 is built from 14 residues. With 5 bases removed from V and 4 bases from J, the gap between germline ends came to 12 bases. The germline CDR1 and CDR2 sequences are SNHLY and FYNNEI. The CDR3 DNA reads TGTGCCAGCAGTTACTTGGGGACGGGAAACACCATATATTTT. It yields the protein CASSYLGTGNTIYF. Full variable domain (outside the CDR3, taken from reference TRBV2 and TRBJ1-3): EPEVTQTPSHQVTQMGQEVILRCVPISNHLYFYWYRQILGQKVEFLVSFYNNEISEKSEIFDDQFSVERPDGSNFTLKIRSTKLEDSAMYFCASSYLGTGNTIYFGEGSWLTVV.

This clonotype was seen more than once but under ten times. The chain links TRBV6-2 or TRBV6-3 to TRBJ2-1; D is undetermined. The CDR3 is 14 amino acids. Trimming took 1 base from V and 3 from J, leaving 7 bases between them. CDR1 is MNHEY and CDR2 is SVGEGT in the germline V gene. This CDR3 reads CASSYYGDYNEQFF. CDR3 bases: TGTGCCAGCAGTTACTACGGAGACTACAATGAGCAGTTCTTC.

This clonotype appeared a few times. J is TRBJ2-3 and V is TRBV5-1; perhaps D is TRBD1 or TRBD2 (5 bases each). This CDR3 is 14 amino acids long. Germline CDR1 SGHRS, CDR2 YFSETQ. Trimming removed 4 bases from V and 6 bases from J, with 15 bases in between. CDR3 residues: CASSDGTSVDTQYF. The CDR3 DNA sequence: TGCGCCAGCAGCGACGGGACCAGCGTTGATACGCAGTATTTT.

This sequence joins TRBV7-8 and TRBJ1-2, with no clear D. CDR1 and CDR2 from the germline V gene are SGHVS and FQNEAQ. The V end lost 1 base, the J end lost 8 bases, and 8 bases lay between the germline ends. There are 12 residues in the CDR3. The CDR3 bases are TGTGCCAGCAGCTTAGGCGAGGACGGCTACACCTTC. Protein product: CASSLGEDGYTF.

CDR3 bases: TGTGCCAGCAGTTACTACGGGACCGACGAGGGTTACGAGCAGTACTTC. Encoded protein: CASSYYGTDEGYEQYF. The V call is TRBV6-2 or TRBV6-3, the J call TRBJ2-7; D assignment may be TRBD1 or TRBD2 (5 bases each). V gave up 1 base and J gave up 4 bases, with 17 bases separating them. CDR1 is MNHEY and CDR2 is SVGEGT in the germline V gene. The CDR3 is 16 amino acids.

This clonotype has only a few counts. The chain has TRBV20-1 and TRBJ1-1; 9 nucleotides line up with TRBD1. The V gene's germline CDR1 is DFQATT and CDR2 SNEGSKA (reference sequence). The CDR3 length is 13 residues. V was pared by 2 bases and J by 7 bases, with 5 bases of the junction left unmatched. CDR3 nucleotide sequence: TGCAGTGCTAGATATACAGGGGGCGTTGAAGCTTTCTTT. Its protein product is CSARYTGGVEAFF.

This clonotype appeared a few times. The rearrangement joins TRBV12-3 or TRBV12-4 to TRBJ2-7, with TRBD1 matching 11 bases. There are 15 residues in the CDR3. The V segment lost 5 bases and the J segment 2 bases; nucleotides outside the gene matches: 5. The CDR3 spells CASSGGQGVPYEQYV. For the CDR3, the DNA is TGTGCCAGCAGTGGGGGACAGGGGGTGCCCTACGAGCAGTACGTC.

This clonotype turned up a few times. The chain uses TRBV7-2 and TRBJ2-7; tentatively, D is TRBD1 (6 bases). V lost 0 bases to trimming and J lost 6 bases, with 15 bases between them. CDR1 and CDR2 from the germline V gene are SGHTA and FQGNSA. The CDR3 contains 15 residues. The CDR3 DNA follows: TGTGCCAGCAGCTTAGCCTTCGTTGCAGGGGTCGAGCAGTACTTC. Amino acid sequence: CASSLAFVAGVEQYF.

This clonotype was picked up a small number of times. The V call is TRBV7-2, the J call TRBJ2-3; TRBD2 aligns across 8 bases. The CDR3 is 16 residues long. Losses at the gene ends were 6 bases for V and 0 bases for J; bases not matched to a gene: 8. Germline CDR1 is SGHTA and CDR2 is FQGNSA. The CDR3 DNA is TGTGCCAGCAGACCACGGGGGGGGGCTAGCACAGATACGCAGTATTTT. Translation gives CASRPRGGASTDTQYF.

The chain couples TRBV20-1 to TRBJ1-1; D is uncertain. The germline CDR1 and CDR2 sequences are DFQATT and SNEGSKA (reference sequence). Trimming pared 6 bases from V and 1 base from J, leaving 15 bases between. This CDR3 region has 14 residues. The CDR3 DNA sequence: TGCAGTGCCGGTTTAGCCGGGTCGAACACTGAAGCTTTCTTT. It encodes CSAGLAGSNTEAFF.

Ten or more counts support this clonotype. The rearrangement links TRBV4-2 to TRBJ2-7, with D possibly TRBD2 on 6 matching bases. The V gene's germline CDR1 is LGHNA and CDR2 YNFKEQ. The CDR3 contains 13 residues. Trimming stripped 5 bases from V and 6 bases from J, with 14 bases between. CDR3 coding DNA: TGTGCCAGCAGCTTAGGGGAGGCGGGCGAGCAGTACTTC. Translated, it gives CASSLGEAGEQYF.

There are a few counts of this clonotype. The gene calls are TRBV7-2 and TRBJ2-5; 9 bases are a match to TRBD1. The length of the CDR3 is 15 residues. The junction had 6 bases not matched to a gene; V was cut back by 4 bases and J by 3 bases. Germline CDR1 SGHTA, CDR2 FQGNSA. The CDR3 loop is CASSSPGTGKETQYF. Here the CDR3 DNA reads TGTGCCAGCAGCTCACCCGGGACAGGGAAAGAGACCCAGTACTTC.

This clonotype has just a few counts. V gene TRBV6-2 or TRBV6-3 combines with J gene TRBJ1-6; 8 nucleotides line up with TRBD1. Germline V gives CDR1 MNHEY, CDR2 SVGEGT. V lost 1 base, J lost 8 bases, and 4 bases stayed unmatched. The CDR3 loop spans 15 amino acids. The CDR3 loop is CASSYLQGAHSPLHF. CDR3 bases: TGTGCCAGCAGTTACTTGCAGGGGGCTCATTCACCCCTCCACTTT.

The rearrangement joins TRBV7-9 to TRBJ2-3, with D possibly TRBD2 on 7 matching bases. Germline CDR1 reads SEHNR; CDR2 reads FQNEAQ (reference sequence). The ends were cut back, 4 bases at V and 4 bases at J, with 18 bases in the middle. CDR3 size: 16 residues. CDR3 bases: TGTGCCAGCAGCTCCCGTAGAGGGGGGGGCGCAGATACGCAGTATTTT. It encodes CASSSRRGGGADTQYF.